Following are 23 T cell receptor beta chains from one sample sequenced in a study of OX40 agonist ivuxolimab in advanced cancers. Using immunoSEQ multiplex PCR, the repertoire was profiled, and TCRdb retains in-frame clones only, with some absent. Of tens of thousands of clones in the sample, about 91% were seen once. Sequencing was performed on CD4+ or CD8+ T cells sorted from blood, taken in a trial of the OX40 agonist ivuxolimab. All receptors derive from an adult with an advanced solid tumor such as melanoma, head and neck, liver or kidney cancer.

The CDR3 loop is CASSLGATNYGYTF. The CDR3, as DNA: TGCGCCAGCAGCCTGGGGGCGACTAACTATGGCTACACCTTC. The rearrangement links TRBV4-1 to TRBJ1-2, with a weak D call TRBD1 (6 bases). Trimming took off 4 bases at V and 0 bases at J, with 9 bases between the two ends. Germline loops: CDR1 MGHRA, CDR2 YSYEKL. CDR3 length: 14 amino acids.

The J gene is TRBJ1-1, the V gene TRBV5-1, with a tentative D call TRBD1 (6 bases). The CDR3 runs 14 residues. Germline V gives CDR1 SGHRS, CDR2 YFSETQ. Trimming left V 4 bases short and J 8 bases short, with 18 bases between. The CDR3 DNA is TGCGCCAGCAGCCCCACGACAGGAATCAAAGAAGCTTTCTTT. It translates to CASSPTTGIKEAFF.

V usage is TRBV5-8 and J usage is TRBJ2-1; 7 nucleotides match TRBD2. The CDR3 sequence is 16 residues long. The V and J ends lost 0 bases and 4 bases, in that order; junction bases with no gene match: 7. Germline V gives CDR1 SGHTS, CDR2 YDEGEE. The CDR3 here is CASSLAPGLPYNEQFF. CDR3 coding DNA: TGTGCCAGCAGCTTGGCCCCGGGACTACCTTACAATGAGCAGTTCTTC.

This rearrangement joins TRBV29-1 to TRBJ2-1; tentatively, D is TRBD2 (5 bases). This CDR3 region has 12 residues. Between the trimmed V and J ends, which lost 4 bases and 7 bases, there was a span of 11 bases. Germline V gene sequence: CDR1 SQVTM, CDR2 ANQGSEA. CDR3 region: CSVASGRNEQFF. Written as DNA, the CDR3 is TGCAGCGTTGCCTCGGGAAGGAATGAGCAGTTCTTC.

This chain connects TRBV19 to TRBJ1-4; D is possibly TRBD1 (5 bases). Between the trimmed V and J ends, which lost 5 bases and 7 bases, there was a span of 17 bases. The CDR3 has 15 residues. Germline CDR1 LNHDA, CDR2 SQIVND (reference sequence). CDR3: CASSDPGTSLEKLFF. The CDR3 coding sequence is TGTGCCAGTAGTGATCCCGGGACGTCTCTTGAAAAACTGTTTTTT.

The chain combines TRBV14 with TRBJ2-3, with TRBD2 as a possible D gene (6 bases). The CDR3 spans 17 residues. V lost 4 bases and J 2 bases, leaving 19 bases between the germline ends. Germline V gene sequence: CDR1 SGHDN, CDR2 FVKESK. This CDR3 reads CASSRLGDSLFTDTQYF. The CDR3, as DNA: TGTGCCAGCAGCCGCCTAGGGGACTCTTTATTCACAGATACGCAGTATTTT.

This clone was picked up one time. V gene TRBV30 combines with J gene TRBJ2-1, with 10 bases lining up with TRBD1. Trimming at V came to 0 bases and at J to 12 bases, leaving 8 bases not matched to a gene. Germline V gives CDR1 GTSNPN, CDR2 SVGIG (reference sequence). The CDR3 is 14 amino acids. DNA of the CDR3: TGTGCCTGGAGTGTACTAGAGACAGGGGGCCGGCAGTTCTTC. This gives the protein CAWSVLETGGRQFF.

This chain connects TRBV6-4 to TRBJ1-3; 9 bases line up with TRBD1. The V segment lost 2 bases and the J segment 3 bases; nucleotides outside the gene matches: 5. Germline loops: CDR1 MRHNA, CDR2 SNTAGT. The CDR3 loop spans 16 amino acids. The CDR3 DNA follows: TGTGCCAGCAGTGACGGGGACAGGGAAGTTGGAAACACCATATATTTT. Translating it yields CASSDGDREVGNTIYF.

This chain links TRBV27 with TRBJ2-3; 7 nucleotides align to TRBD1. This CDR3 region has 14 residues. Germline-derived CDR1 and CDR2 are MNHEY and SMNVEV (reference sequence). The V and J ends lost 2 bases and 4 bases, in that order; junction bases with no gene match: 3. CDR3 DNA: TGTGCCAGCAGTTTAGCGACAGGGCCAGATACGCAGTATTTT. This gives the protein CASSLATGPDTQYF.

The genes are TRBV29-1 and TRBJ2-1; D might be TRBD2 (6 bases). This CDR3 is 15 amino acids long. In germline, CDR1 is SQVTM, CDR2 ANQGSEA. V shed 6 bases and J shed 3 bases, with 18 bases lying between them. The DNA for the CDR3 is TGCAGCGTGCCCGGTGTGGTAGCGGACTACAATGAGCAGTTCTTC. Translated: CSVPGVVADYNEQFF.

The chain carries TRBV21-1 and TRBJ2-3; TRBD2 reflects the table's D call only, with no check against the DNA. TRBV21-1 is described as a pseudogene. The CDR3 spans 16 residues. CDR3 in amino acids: CASSKAAATGADTQYF. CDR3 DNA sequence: TGTGCCAGCAGCAAAGCAGCGGCAACTGGCGCAGATACGCAGTATTTT.

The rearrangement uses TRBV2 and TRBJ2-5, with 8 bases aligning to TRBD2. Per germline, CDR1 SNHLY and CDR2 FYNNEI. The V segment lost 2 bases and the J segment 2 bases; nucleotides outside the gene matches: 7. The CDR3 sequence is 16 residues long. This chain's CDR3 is CASSEFPGGRQETQYF. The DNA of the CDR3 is TGTGCCAGCAGTGAATTCCCGGGAGGGAGGCAAGAGACCCAGTACTTC.

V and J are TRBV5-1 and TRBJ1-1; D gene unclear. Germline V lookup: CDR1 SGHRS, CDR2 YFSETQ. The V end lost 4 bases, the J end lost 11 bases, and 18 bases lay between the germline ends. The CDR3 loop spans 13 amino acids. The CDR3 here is CASSITLGDSAFF. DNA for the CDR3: TGCGCCAGCAGCATTACCTTGGGCGACTCGGCTTTCTTT.

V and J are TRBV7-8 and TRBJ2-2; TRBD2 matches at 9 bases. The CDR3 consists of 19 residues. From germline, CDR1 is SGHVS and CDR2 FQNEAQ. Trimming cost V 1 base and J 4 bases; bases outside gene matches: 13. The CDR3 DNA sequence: TGTGCCAGCAGCTTAGAAAGACTAGCGGCAATTAGGGGCACCGGGGAGCTGTTTTTT. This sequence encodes CASSLERLAAIRGTGELFF.

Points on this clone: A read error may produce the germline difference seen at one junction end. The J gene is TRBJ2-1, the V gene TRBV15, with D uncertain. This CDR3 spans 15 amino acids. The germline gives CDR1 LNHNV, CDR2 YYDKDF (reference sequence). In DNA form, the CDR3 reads TGTGCCACCGGCAGAGAAGTCAGGACCTACAATGAGCAGTTCTTC. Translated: CATGREVRTYNEQFF.

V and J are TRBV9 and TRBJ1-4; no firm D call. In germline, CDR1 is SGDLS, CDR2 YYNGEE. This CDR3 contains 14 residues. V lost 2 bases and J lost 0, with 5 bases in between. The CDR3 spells CASSVDATNEKLFF. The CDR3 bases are TGTGCCAGCAGCGTCGACGCAACTAATGAAAAACTGTTTTTT.

The CDR3 is CASSPDRVNQPQHF. The CDR3 DNA follows: TGTGCCAGCAGCCCGGACAGGGTAAATCAGCCCCAGCATTTT. The chain is built from TRBV7-8 and TRBJ1-5, with TRBD1 matching 8 bases. Germline assignment: CDR1 SGHVS and CDR2 FQNEAQ. The ends lost 5 bases at V and 4 bases at J; junction bases unmatched: 4. The CDR3 spans 14 residues.

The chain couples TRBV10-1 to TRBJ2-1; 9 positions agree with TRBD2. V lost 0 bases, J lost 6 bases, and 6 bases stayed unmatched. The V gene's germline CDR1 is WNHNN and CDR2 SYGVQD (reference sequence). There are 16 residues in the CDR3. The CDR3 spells CASSESTLAGTNEQFF. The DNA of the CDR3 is TGCGCCAGCAGTGAGTCGACTCTAGCGGGAACCAATGAGCAGTTCTTC.

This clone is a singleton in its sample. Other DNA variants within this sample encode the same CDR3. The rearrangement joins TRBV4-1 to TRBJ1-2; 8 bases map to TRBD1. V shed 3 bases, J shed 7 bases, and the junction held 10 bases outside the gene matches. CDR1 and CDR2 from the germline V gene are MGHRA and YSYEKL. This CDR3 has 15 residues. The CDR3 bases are TGCGCCAGCAGCCAGGATAGGCAGGGGGCTGGTGGCTACACCTTC. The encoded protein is CASSQDRQGAGGYTF.

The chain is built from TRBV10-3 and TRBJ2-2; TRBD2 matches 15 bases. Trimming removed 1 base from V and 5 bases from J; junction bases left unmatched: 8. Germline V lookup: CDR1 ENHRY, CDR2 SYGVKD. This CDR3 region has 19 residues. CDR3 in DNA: TGTGCCATCAGTGAGTGGACTAGCGGGAGGGGGAGTGGAACCGGGGAGCTGTTTTTT. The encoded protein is CAISEWTSGRGSGTGELFF.

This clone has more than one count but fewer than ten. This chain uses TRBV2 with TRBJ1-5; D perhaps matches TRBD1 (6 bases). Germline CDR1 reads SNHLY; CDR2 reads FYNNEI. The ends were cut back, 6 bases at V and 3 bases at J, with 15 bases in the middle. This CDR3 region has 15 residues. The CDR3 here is CASRETGFANQPQHF. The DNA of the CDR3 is TGTGCCAGCAGGGAGACAGGCTTCGCCAATCAGCCCCAGCATTTT.

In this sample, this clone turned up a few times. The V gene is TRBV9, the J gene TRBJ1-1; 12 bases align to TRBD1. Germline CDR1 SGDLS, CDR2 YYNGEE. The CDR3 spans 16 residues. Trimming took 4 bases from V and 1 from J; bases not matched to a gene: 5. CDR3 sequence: CASSPMGQGANTEAFF. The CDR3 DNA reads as TGTGCCAGCAGCCCGATGGGACAGGGGGCGAACACTGAAGCTTTCTTT.

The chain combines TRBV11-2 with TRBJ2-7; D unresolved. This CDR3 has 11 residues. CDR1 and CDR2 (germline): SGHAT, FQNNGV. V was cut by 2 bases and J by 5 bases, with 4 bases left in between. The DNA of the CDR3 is TGTGCCAGCAGCTTACTCGACGAGCAGTACTTC. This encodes CASSLLDEQYF.